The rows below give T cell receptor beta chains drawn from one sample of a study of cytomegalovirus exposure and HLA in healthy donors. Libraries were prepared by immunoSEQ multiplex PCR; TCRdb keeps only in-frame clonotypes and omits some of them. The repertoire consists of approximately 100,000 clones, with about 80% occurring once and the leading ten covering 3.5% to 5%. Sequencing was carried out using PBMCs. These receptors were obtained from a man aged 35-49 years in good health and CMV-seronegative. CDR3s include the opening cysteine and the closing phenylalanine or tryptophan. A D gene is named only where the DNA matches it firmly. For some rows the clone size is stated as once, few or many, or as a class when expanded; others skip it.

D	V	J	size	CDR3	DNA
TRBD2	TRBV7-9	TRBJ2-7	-	CASSAGGGGREQYF	TGTGCCAGCAGCGCTGGGGGGGGAGGTCGCGAGCAGTACTTC
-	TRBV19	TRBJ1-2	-	CARRTHLLDVPGNYGYTF	TGTGCCAGGCGGACCCACCTCCTGGATGTTCCAGGGAACTATGGCTACACCTTC
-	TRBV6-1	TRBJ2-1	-	CASSEMANEQFF	TGTGCCAGCAGTGAAATGGCAAATGAGCAGTTCTTC
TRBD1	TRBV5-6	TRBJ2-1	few	CASRPGQEYNEQFF	TGTGCCAGCAGGCCGGGACAGGAGTACAATGAGCAGTTCTTC
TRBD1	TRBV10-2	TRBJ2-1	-	CASSPKTGPGEQFF	TGCGCCAGCAGTCCTAAGACAGGGCCGGGTGAGCAGTTCTTC
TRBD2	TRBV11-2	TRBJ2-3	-	CASSLVPGGALDTQYF	TGTGCCAGCAGCTTAGTCCCCGGGGGGGCCCTTGATACGCAGTATTTT
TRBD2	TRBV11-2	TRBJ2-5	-	CASSFRTSGGEKTQYF	TGTGCCAGCAGCTTTAGGACTAGCGGGGGTGAGAAGACCCAGTACTTC
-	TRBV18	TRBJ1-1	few	CASSPPIAEAFF	TGTGCCAGCTCACCACCAATCGCTGAAGCTTTCTTT
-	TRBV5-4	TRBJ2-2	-	CASSLENTGPGGELFF	TGTGCCAGCAGCTTGGAGAACACAGGGCCCGGCGGGGAGCTGTTTTTT
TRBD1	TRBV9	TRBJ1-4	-	CASSGDRAGNEKLFF	TGTGCCAGCAGCGGTGACAGGGCTGGGAATGAAAAACTGTTTTTT
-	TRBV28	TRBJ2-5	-	CASSSPGLQETQYF	TGTGCCAGCAGTTCTCCAGGGCTTCAAGAGACCCAGTACTTC
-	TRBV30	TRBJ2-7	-	CATTGTVSYEQYF	TGTGCCACAACCGGGACTGTCTCCTACGAGCAGTACTTC
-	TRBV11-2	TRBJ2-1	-	CASKRTDSYNEQFF	TGTGCCAGCAAGAGGACAGACTCCTACAATGAGCAGTTCTTC
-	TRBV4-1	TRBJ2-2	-	CASSQVRLVNTGELFF	TGCGCCAGCAGCCAAGTTCGTCTAGTTAACACCGGGGAGCTGTTTTTT